One sample yielded the 26 T cell receptor beta chains listed below, sequenced in a study of response to subunit inactivated influenza vaccine. One entry per CDR3 protein results from TCRdb running MiXCR on the RT-PCR reads. The data show 250,000 to 350,000 distinct CDR3 sequences, 22% seen once. The sample consisted of PBMCs from blood, taken less than 22 months after vaccination. The receptors come from a man aged 45 to 70 who received an inactivated influenza vaccine.

The genes are TRBV23-1 and TRBJ1-5; D possibly corresponds to TRBD1 (6 bases). TRBV23-1 is designated an ORF whose function remains uncertain. V was trimmed by 3 bases and J by 4 bases, leaving 10 bases between them. The CDR3 is 14 amino acids. In DNA form, the CDR3 reads TGCGCCAGCAGTCAGGCAGGGGCGAATCAGCCCCAGCATTTT. This sequence encodes CASSQAGANQPQHF.

Ten or more counts support this clonotype. This chain links TRBV20-1 with TRBJ2-1, with 10 bases lining up with TRBD2. CDR3 length: 13 amino acids. V shed 5 bases, J shed 7 bases, and the junction held 5 bases outside the gene matches. The germline CDR1 and CDR2 sequences are DFQATT and SNEGSKA (reference sequence). The CDR3 here is CSASQTSGNEQFF. CDR3 nucleotides: TGCAGTGCTTCCCAGACTAGCGGGAATGAGCAGTTCTTC.

This clonotype has more than one count but fewer than ten. The chain couples TRBV10-3 to TRBJ1-2; tentatively, D is TRBD1 (5 bases). This CDR3 spans 13 amino acids. Trimming removed 4 bases at V and 8 bases at J, with 14 bases between. CDR1 ENHRY and CDR2 SYGVKD come from the germline V gene. For the CDR3, the DNA is TGTGCCATCAGTGGTGGGACGGAAGGAGGCTACACCTTC. This sequence encodes CAISGGTEGGYTF.

The V call is TRBV7-9, the J call TRBJ2-3; D is ambiguous. Trimming took 0 bases from V and 7 from J, leaving 8 bases between them. Germline V gives CDR1 SEHNR, CDR2 FQNEAQ (reference sequence). This CDR3 has 13 amino acids. CDR3 amino acids: CASSLAGINTQYF. The CDR3, as DNA: TGTGCCAGCAGCTTAGCGGGGATAAATACGCAGTATTTT.

This clonotype was seen only a few times. This sequence joins TRBV10-3 and TRBJ2-2; TRBD1 matches 7 bases. In germline, CDR1 is ENHRY, CDR2 SYGVKD. Trimming took 10 bases from V and 5 from J; bases not matched to a gene: 7. The CDR3 is 13 residues long. The CDR3 here is CATTDRETGELFF. In nucleotides, the CDR3 is TGTGCCACAACCGACAGGGAAACCGGGGAGCTGTTTTTT.

The J gene is TRBJ1-6, the V gene TRBV7-2, with a weak D call TRBD1 (5 bases). This CDR3 spans 14 amino acids. CDR1 is SGHTA and CDR2 is FQGNSA in the germline V gene. Between the trimmed V and J ends, which lost 3 bases and 8 bases, there was a span of 11 bases. The CDR3 DNA reads TGTGCCAGCAGCTTGTATTCGGGGGATTCACCCCTCCACTTT. This sequence encodes CASSLYSGDSPLHF.

This clonotype appeared many times. This chain joins TRBV4-1 and TRBJ2-3, with 13 nucleotides matching TRBD2. With 3 bases clipped from V and 3 bases from J, the junction kept 6 bases outside the gene matches. CDR3 length equals 17 residues. Per germline, CDR1 MGHRA and CDR2 YSYEKL. CDR3 in DNA: TGCGCCAGCAGCCACCGACTAGCGGGGGGTAGAACAGATACGCAGTATTTT. Translating gives CASSHRLAGGRTDTQYF.

This clonotype was recorded a few times. The chain couples TRBV12-3 or TRBV12-4 to TRBJ1-2, with a possible D match to TRBD1 (5 bases). V was trimmed by 1 base and J by 7 bases, leaving 19 bases between them. CDR3 size: 16 residues. The CDR3 region is CASSLDNAGIGGGYTF. The DNA of the CDR3 is TGTGCCAGCAGTTTAGATAACGCAGGGATAGGTGGTGGCTACACCTTC.

The chain combines TRBV20-1 with TRBJ2-7; D is uncertain. The CDR3 is 15 amino acids. In germline, CDR1 is DFQATT, CDR2 SNEGSKA (reference sequence). V was clipped by 0 bases and J by 2 bases, with 14 bases between them. CDR3 nucleotides: TGCAGTGCTAGAGATTCCCCGTTAGGCCCCTACGAGCAGTACTTC. It yields the protein CSARDSPLGPYEQYF.

The rearrangement links TRBV6-2 or TRBV6-3 to TRBJ1-5, with 7 bases aligning to TRBD1. Germline V CDR1 and CDR2: MNHEY, SVGEGT. Trimming took 0 bases from V and 1 from J; bases not matched to a gene: 9. This CDR3 contains 18 residues. The DNA for the CDR3 is TGTGCCAGCAGTTACTCTGGGACAGAGGGCAGAAGCAATCAGCCCCAGCATTTT. Its protein is CASSYSGTEGRSNQPQHF.

This clonotype came up many times. This chain connects TRBV29-1 to TRBJ1-1, with TRBD1 identical over 8 bases. CDR3 length: 11 residues. Looked up from germline, CDR1 is SQVTM and CDR2 is ANQGSEA. Germline trimming cut 7 bases from V and 5 bases from J; bases unmatched to any gene: 3. CDR3: CSGGQATEAFF. In DNA form, the CDR3 reads TGCAGCGGGGGACAGGCAACTGAAGCTTTCTTT.

The gene calls are TRBV11-2 and TRBJ2-2, with 13 bases fitting TRBD2. This CDR3 contains 17 residues. Germline V gives CDR1 SGHAT, CDR2 FQNNGV. V lost 5 bases, J lost 6 bases, and 9 bases stayed unmatched. CDR3 residues: CASSATSGRARAGELFF. The DNA of the CDR3 is TGTGCCAGCAGCGCAACTAGCGGGAGGGCGAGAGCCGGGGAGCTGTTTTTT.

The chain carries TRBV7-2 and TRBJ2-1; D unresolved. Trimming shortened V by 6 bases and J by 3 bases, and 3 bases separated the two germline ends. This CDR3 contains 11 residues. CDR1 SGHTA and CDR2 FQGNSA come from the germline V gene. The CDR3 spells CASRDYNEQFF. CDR3 nucleotide sequence: TGTGCCAGCAGGGACTACAATGAGCAGTTCTTC. Combining the CDR3 with reference TRBV7-2 and TRBJ2-1 gives the whole variable domain GAGVSQSPSNKVTEKGKDVELRCDPISGHTALYWYRQSLGQGLEFLIYFQGNSAPDKSGLPSDRFSAERTGGSVSTLTIQRTQQEDSAVYLCASRDYNEQFFGPGTRLTVL.

The chain combines TRBV30 with TRBJ1-2; D is possibly TRBD1 (5 bases). The CDR3 has 13 amino acids. V shed 2 bases and J shed 4 bases, with 11 bases lying between them. The germline V gene encodes CDR1 GTSNPN and CDR2 SVGIG (reference sequence). The CDR3, as DNA: TGTGCCTGGAGTCGACAGCGTGGCTATGGCTACACCTTC. It specifies CAWSRQRGYGYTF.

The CDR3 loop reads CASSVNGARNAQETQYF. The CDR3 nucleotides are TGTGCCAGCAGTGTGAATGGGGCACGGAATGCACAAGAGACCCAGTACTTC. The genes are TRBV25-1 and TRBJ2-5, with D maybe TRBD1 (5 bases). Germline CDR1 is MGHDK and CDR2 is SYGVNS. V lost 4 bases to trimming and J lost 2 bases, with 20 bases between them. This CDR3 has 17 residues.

This chain links TRBV5-5 with TRBJ2-5; D unresolved. Trimming cost V 2 bases and J 1 base, with 6 bases left between them. The germline V gene has CDR1 SGHKS and CDR2 YYEKEE (reference sequence). This CDR3 comprises 13 residues. The CDR3 sequence is CASSFQFQETQYF. Here the CDR3 DNA reads TGTGCCAGCAGCTTTCAGTTCCAAGAGACCCAGTACTTC.

This chain links TRBV5-5 with TRBJ2-1; D call uncertain. Germline CDR1 reads SGHKS; CDR2 reads YYEKEE (reference sequence). Between the trimmed V and J ends, which lost 0 bases and 10 bases, there was a span of 14 bases. This CDR3 is 14 amino acids long. The CDR3 spells CASSLAVSRGEQFF. CDR3 in DNA: TGTGCCAGCAGCTTGGCCGTTAGCCGTGGCGAGCAGTTCTTC.

CDR3 in amino acids: CASSLSAGTGIRNGYTF. CDR3 in DNA: TGTGCCAGCAGTTTATCGGCCGGGACAGGGATTAGGAATGGCTACACCTTC. This chain connects TRBV28 to TRBJ1-2; 9 nucleotides agree with TRBD1. V lost 1 base and J lost 6; bases outside the gene matches: 12. This CDR3 region has 17 residues. Germline V gives CDR1 MDHEN, CDR2 SYDVKM.

The chain carries TRBV20-1 and TRBJ2-2; TRBD1 matches at 8 bases. V lost 2 bases, J lost 4 bases, and 9 bases stayed unmatched. CDR1 and CDR2 (germline): DFQATT, SNEGSKA (reference sequence). The CDR3 contains 16 residues. CDR3 bases: TGCAGTGCTAGAAGGCGACAGGGGTGGGGCACCGGGGAGCTGTTTTTT. This encodes CSARRRQGWGTGELFF.

The genes are TRBV21-1 and TRBJ2-1. TRBV21-1 is a recognized pseudogene. The CDR3 extends over 18 amino acids. Written as DNA, the CDR3 is TGTGCCAGCAGCAAAGCATCGCATCTCTTCCTTCTATACAATGAGCAGTTCTTC. Its translation is CASSKASHLFLLYNEQFF.

This chain connects TRBV20-1 to TRBJ2-4; possible D gene TRBD1, 5 bases. The germline V gene has CDR1 DFQATT and CDR2 SNEGSKA (reference sequence). Trimming took 3 bases from V and 8 from J, leaving 20 bases between them. The CDR3 is 15 amino acids. CDR3 sequence: CSARGQGEPKHIQYF. The CDR3 DNA reads TGCAGTGCTAGGGGGCAAGGGGAACCCAAGCACATTCAGTACTTC.

This clonotype was counted only a few times. The chain couples TRBV20-1 to TRBJ1-5; 10 positions match TRBD1. CDR1 is DFQATT, CDR2 SNEGSKA, per germline (reference sequence). V lost 0 bases to trimming and J lost 8 bases; unmatched junction nucleotides: 16. The CDR3 loop spans 18 amino acids. The CDR3 DNA follows: TGCAGTGCTAGAGAGAAGGGTTTAGGGACAGGGGTTTTTGAGCCCCAGCATTTT. Translating gives CSAREKGLGTGVFEPQHF.

V gene TRBV6-2 or TRBV6-3 combines with J gene TRBJ2-7; possible D gene TRBD1, 6 bases. V was cut by 6 bases and J by 1 base, with 22 bases left in between. This CDR3 spans 17 amino acids. In germline, CDR1 is MNHEY, CDR2 SVGEGT. This CDR3 reads CASRNIQGLTSSYEQYF. The CDR3 bases are TGTGCCAGCAGGAATATACAGGGTTTGACATCTTCCTACGAGCAGTACTTC.

This clonotype was seen a few times. This chain links TRBV29-1 with TRBJ1-1, with D perhaps TRBD1 (5 bases). The V and J ends lost 7 bases and 1 base respectively, with 13 bases between them. Germline CDR1 SQVTM, CDR2 ANQGSEA. CDR3 length: 13 residues. The CDR3 DNA reads TGCAGCGGCAGGGAGTGGGGGAACACTGAAGCTTTCTTT. Encoded protein: CSGREWGNTEAFF.

In this sample, this clonotype turned up a few times. The chain carries TRBV28 and TRBJ1-2; D gene uncertain. Germline CDR1 reads MDHEN; CDR2 reads SYDVKM. Trimming removed 2 bases from V and 5 bases from J, with 12 bases in between. CDR3 size: 14 residues. CDR3 coding DNA: TGTGCCAGCAGTTTACGTATAGGGTTTTATGGCTACACCTTC. Its translation is CASSLRIGFYGYTF.

The chain links TRBV2 to TRBJ2-2; the D gene is possibly TRBD1 (5 bases). CDR1 and CDR2 from the germline V gene are SNHLY and FYNNEI. CDR3 size: 13 residues. With 5 bases removed from V and 8 bases from J, the gap between germline ends came to 12 bases. DNA for the CDR3: TGTGCCAGCAGTCCGGACATTCCAGGGGAGCTGTTTTTT. It codes for CASSPDIPGELFF. Full variable domain (outside the CDR3, taken from reference TRBV2 and TRBJ2-2): EPEVTQTPSHQVTQMGQEVILRCVPISNHLYFYWYRQILGQKVEFLVSFYNNEISEKSEIFDDQFSVERPDGSNFTLKIRSTKLEDSAMYFCASSPDIPGELFFGEGSRLTVL.